The rows below give T cell receptor beta chains drawn from one sample of a study of T cell responses to AZD1222 COVID-19 vaccine. Generated by immunoSEQ multiplex PCR, the TCRdb table keeps only in-frame clones and is missing some. The data hold 150,000 to 200,000 clones, with approximately 86% observed a single time. The sample here was peripheral blood, taken 28 days after the second AZD1222 dose. These receptors were collected from an adult who received the AZD1222 COVID-19 vaccine. Each CDR3 is given with its conserved first and last residue. A D gene is named only where the DNA matches it firmly. Size tells how often a clone was seen (once, few, many) or the class of an expanded clone, and some rows leave it out.

J gene: TRBJ2-2; V gene: TRBV5-1; D gene: TRBD1; clone size: -; CDR3 protein: CASSLSGQVITGELFF; CDR3 DNA: TGCGCCAGCAGCTTGTCGGGACAGGTGATTACCGGGGAGCTGTTTTTT
J gene: TRBJ1-2; V gene: TRBV12-2; D gene: -; clone size: few; CDR3 protein: CASRLDFGGYGYTF; CDR3 DNA: TGTGCAAGTCGCTTAGACTTTGGGGGCTATGGCTACACCTTC
J gene: TRBJ2-2; V gene: TRBV5-4; D gene: TRBD2; clone size: -; CDR3 protein: CASSPGGGGANTGELFF; CDR3 DNA: TGTGCCAGCAGCCCCGGGGGTGGGGGGGCGAACACCGGGGAGCTGTTTTTT
J gene: TRBJ2-7; V gene: TRBV3-1/TRBV3-2; D gene: TRBD2; clone size: -; CDR3 protein: CASSQSPGGSYEQYF; CDR3 DNA: TGTGCCAGCAGCCAATCCCCGGGGGGCTCCTACGAGCAGTACTTC
J gene: TRBJ1-5; V gene: TRBV9; D gene: TRBD1; clone size: -; CDR3 protein: CASSFGTDNQPQHF; CDR3 DNA: TGTGCCAGCAGCTTCGGGACAGACAATCAGCCCCAGCATTTT
J gene: TRBJ2-1; V gene: TRBV7-2; D gene: TRBD2; clone size: -; CDR3 protein: CASSHSGGDYNEQFF; CDR3 DNA: TGTGCCAGCAGCCATAGCGGGGGGGACTACAATGAGCAGTTCTTC
J gene: TRBJ1-6; V gene: TRBV19; D gene: -; clone size: -; CDR3 protein: CASSILGRSSYNSPLHF; CDR3 DNA: TGTGCCAGTAGTATTCTGGGCCGGAGCTCCTATAATTCACCCCTCCACTTT
J gene: TRBJ1-1; V gene: TRBV5-1; D gene: TRBD1; clone size: once; CDR3 protein: CASSVQGADTNTEAFF; CDR3 DNA: TGCGCCAGCAGCGTACAGGGGGCCGATACTAACACTGAAGCTTTCTTT
J gene: TRBJ2-1; V gene: TRBV7-8; D gene: -; clone size: -; CDR3 protein: CASSRDTGSYNEQFF; CDR3 DNA: TGTGCCAGCAGCCGAGATACAGGGTCCTACAATGAGCAGTTCTTC
J gene: TRBJ2-7; V gene: TRBV7-3; D gene: TRBD1; clone size: -; CDR3 protein: CASSYRSGTGGRNEQYF; CDR3 DNA: TGTGCCAGCAGCTACCGCTCCGGGACAGGGGGCAGAAACGAGCAGTACTTC
J gene: TRBJ1-1; V gene: TRBV2; D gene: -; clone size: many; CDR3 protein: CASILRANTEAFF; CDR3 DNA: TGTGCCAGCATCTTGCGGGCGAACACTGAAGCTTTCTTT
J gene: TRBJ2-7; V gene: TRBV30; D gene: -; clone size: -; CDR3 protein: CAWSVTRNYEQYF; CDR3 DNA: TGTGCCTGGAGTGTAACCCGCAACTACGAGCAGTACTTC
J gene: TRBJ1-6; V gene: TRBV27; D gene: TRBD1; clone size: -; CDR3 protein: CASSFGTGGRNSPLHF; CDR3 DNA: TGTGCCAGCAGTTTCGGGACAGGGGGTAGAAATTCACCCCTCCACTTT
J gene: TRBJ1-1; V gene: TRBV11-2; D gene: TRBD1; clone size: -; CDR3 protein: CASSLGTGLNTEAFF; CDR3 DNA: TGTGCCAGCAGCTTAGGGACAGGGTTGAACACTGAAGCTTTCTTT